The T cell receptor beta chain under discussion was sequenced for a study of Graves' ophthalmopathy and Graves' hyperthyroidism. Overall study findings and caveats: Blood also held most thyroid clonotypes expanded above 0.001 frequency.

This clonotype was seen many times. Its target is unknown. Beta-chain TCR CDR3 regions were amplified from RNA transcripts. The library came from an HTBI-primed first-round RT-PCR and a second-round multiplex PCR. MiXCR was run by TCRdb on the multiplex PCR reads, yielding one entry per CDR3 protein. The sample shows roughly 610,000 distinct CDR3 sequences, about a fifth of them seen only once. The germline gives CDR1 MDHEN, CDR2 SYDVKM. Trimming took off 7 bases at V and 0 bases at J, with 9 bases between the two ends. CDR3 length equals 13 residues. Hyperthyroidism showing no ophthalmopathy within 18 months of follow-up was stable. Other autoimmune diseases, uncontrolled infections, pregnancy or lactation led to the exclusion of patients.

The chain joins TRBV28 to TRBJ2-5; no firm D call. The origin of this receptor is a woman under 30 with stable Graves' hyperthyroidism. Some clones in this sample may be carry-over from other donors' samples. The specimen was peripheral blood. Here the CDR3 reads CASTQADQETQYF. CDR3 bases: TGTGCCAGCACCCAGGCGGACCAAGAGACCCAGTACTTC.